Listed below are T cell receptor beta chains from one sample, sequenced in a study of blood T cell repertoires in COVID-19. Libraries were prepared by immunoSEQ multiplex PCR; TCRdb keeps only in-frame clonotypes and omits some of them. The sample shows a few hundred thousand clones, about 89% of them seen only once. Sequenced sample: peripheral blood. These receptors all stem from a man under 40 with acute or convalescent COVID-19. CDR3s include the opening cysteine and the closing phenylalanine or tryptophan. The D gene is left open where the match is weak. For some rows the clone size is stated as once, few or many, or as a class when expanded; others skip it.

D gene,clone size,CDR3 length,J gene,V gene,CDR3 DNA,CDR3 protein
TRBD1,-,14,TRBJ2-7,TRBV6-5,TGTGCCAGCAGTCCCGGGACAGCTTCCTACGAGCAGTACTTC,CASSPGTASYEQYF
TRBD1,-,16,TRBJ2-1,TRBV19,TGTGCCAGTAGTATGGGGGGCAGGGGGCCTTACAATGAGCAGTTCTTC,CASSMGGRGPYNEQFF
TRBD1,-,14,TRBJ2-3,TRBV11-1,TGTGCCAGCAGGCGACAGGGGGGCGCAGATACGCAGTATTTT,CASRRQGGADTQYF
-,-,15,TRBJ1-5,TRBV28,TGTGCCAGCAGTTTTCAGGGGAGTAGCAATCAGCCCCAGCATTTT,CASSFQGSSNQPQHF
TRBD1,few,14,TRBJ1-5,TRBV6-5,TGTGCCACCCGGGGACGCCAGGGGGATCAGCCCCAGCATTTT,CATRGRQGDQPQHF
TRBD1,many,15,TRBJ1-3,TRBV19,TGTGCCAGTAGTACTTCGACAGGGTTGCGAAACACCATATATTTT,CASSTSTGLRNTIYF
TRBD2,-,17,TRBJ2-2,TRBV9,TGTGCCAGCAGCGTACTATCGAGCGGGGGGGCTGGCGGGGAGCTGTTTTTT,CASSVLSSGGAGGELFF
TRBD1,-,13,TRBJ2-2,TRBV5-4,TGTGCCAGCACTCGACAGGGCACCGGGGAGCTGTTTTTT,CASTRQGTGELFF
TRBD2,-,16,TRBJ2-3,TRBV27,TGTGCCAGCAGTTTAAAAATGGCGGGGGGGCAAGATACGCAGTATTTT,CASSLKMAGGQDTQYF
TRBD1,-,17,TRBJ1-3,TRBV5-1,TGCGCCAGCAGCATCCGACAGGGCGCGCTCTCTGGAAACACCATATATTTT,CASSIRQGALSGNTIYF
TRBD2,-,18,TRBJ2-2,TRBV15,TGTGCCACCAGCAGATGGGGAGTGAGCGGGGGGAACACCGGGGAGCTGTTTTTT,CATSRWGVSGGNTGELFF
-,-,15,TRBJ1-6,TRBV5-1,TGCGCCAGCAGCCCACAGGGACCCTATAATTCACCCCTCCACTTT,CASSPQGPYNSPLHF
-,-,15,TRBJ1-4,TRBV14,TGTGCCAGCAGCGGCGCCAGGGGTGGCAATGAAAAACTGTTTTTT,CASSGARGGNEKLFF
TRBD1,-,16,TRBJ2-5,TRBV29-1,TGCAGCGTTGCTGGGACAGGGATGGTTGTGTTGGAGACCCAGTACTTC,CSVAGTGMVVLETQYF
-,-,16,TRBJ1-4,TRBV27,TGTGCCAGCAGTCGAACAGGGATGGTTGTGACTGAAAAACTGTTTTTT,CASSRTGMVVTEKLFF
-,-,17,TRBJ2-5,TRBV28,TGTGCCAGCCAGACCCTGGCGGGTATGCGATCGATGGAGACCCAGTACTTC,CASQTLAGMRSMETQYF
TRBD2,-,15,TRBJ2-5,TRBV11-2,TGTGCCAGCAGCTTAGAGGGACTAGCACAAGAGACCCAGTACTTC,CASSLEGLAQETQYF
TRBD1,-,16,TRBJ1-1,TRBV19,TGTGCCAGTAGTCCGTCCCGGGACAGGGCCAACACTGAAGCTTTCTTT,CASSPSRDRANTEAFF
-,-,13,TRBJ2-2,TRBV5-6,TGTGCCAGCAGCTTTTACAGGGCCGGGGAGCTGTTTTTT,CASSFYRAGELFF
TRBD2,-,15,TRBJ2-1,TRBV11-2,TGTGCCAGCAGCTTTAGCGGGAGAGTCGACAATGAGCAGTTCTTC,CASSFSGRVDNEQFF
-,-,13,TRBJ1-1,TRBV3-1/TRBV3-2,TGTGCCAGCAGCCAAGCCAGGGCCACTGAAGCTTTCTTT,CASSQARATEAFF
-,-,16,TRBJ1-1,TRBV11-2,TGTGCCAGCAGCTTAGCCCCGGGCAGGGAAAGTGGTGAAGCTTTCTTT,CASSLAPGRESGEAFF
-,-,13,TRBJ1-1,TRBV30,TGTGCCTGGGAAACAGGCGCGAACACTGAAGCTTTCTTT,CAWETGANTEAFF
-,-,11,TRBJ1-1,TRBV30,TGTGCCTGGAGTGTACATGTTGAAGCTTTCTTT,CAWSVHVEAFF
-,-,15,TRBJ2-3,TRBV5-4,TGTGCCAGCAGCTTTGATAGGGGGTCTTCCGATACGCAGTATTTT,CASSFDRGSSDTQYF
-,-,13,TRBJ2-5,TRBV5-1,TGCGCCAGCAGCTCTACAGGGTTGGAGACCCAGTACTTC,CASSSTGLETQYF
-,-,14,TRBJ1-5,TRBV30,TGTGCCTGGAGCCTGAGGGCGCGGACCTCGCCCCAGCATTTT,CAWSLRARTSPQHF
-,-,14,TRBJ2-1,TRBV5-8,TGTGCCAGCTCAAGGGACTCCCGATTCAATGAGCAGTTCTTC,CASSRDSRFNEQFF
TRBD1,-,14,TRBJ1-2,TRBV5-4,TGTGCCAGCAGCTCAGACAGGGCGGACGGAGGCTACACCTTC,CASSSDRADGGYTF
TRBD1,-,11,TRBJ1-2,TRBV19,TGTGCCAGTAGTACGGACAGGGGCTACACCTTC,CASSTDRGYTF
TRBD1,-,17,TRBJ2-4,TRBV11-2,TGTGCCAGCAGCTCCCCACAGGGGATTCTAGCCAAAAACATTCAGTACTTC,CASSSPQGILAKNIQYF
-,few,15,TRBJ1-2,TRBV19,TGTGCCAGTAGTATAACTGGGCAACTGAACTATGGCTACACCTTC,CASSITGQLNYGYTF
-,-,14,TRBJ1-2,TRBV5-4,TGTGCCAGCAGCTTTCCCTCCTTCGAGGATGGCTACACCTTC,CASSFPSFEDGYTF
TRBD2,once,15,TRBJ2-5,TRBV5-1,TGCGCCAGCAGCCAAACTAGCGGGAGATTCGAGACCCAGTACTTC,CASSQTSGRFETQYF
-,-,13,TRBJ2-7,TRBV6-5,TGTGCCAGCAGGGCCTTAAGCTCCTACGAGCAGTACTTC,CASRALSSYEQYF
-,-,13,TRBJ1-5,TRBV4-1,TGCGCCAGCAGCCAAGAATTAGGGGGGCCCCAGCATTTT,CASSQELGGPQHF
-,-,12,TRBJ2-1,TRBV11-1,TGTGCCAGCAGCCCGAGTTACGATGAGCAGTTCTTC,CASSPSYDEQFF
-,-,14,TRBJ1-1,TRBV5-1,TGCGCCAGCAGCCTTTCGGGGGGTGACACTGAAGCTTTCTTT,CASSLSGGDTEAFF
TRBD2,-,16,TRBJ2-7,TRBV28,TGTGCCAGCAGTCCTCCCATAGCGGGAGACTCCTACGAGCAGTACTTC,CASSPPIAGDSYEQYF
TRBD1,few,14,TRBJ2-5,TRBV19,TGTGCCAGTAGTATGGACAGGGAGTTGGAGACCCAGTACTTC,CASSMDRELETQYF
TRBD1,-,15,TRBJ1-1,TRBV5-5,TGTGCCAGCAGCACCCAGACAGGGATTGGCACTGAAGCTTTCTTT,CASSTQTGIGTEAFF
-,-,12,TRBJ2-7,TRBV6-5,TGTGCCAGCACCGGGAGTACCTACGAGCAGTACTTC,CASTGSTYEQYF
TRBD1,-,15,TRBJ1-4,TRBV4-2,TGTGCCAGCAGCACCCGACAGGGACCTAATGAAAAACTGTTTTTT,CASSTRQGPNEKLFF
-,-,14,TRBJ1-2,TRBV5-1,TGCGCCAGCAGCTTGGAAGACAGCACCTATGGCTACACCTTC,CASSLEDSTYGYTF